These 5 T cell receptor beta chains were sequenced from one sample in a study of blood T cell repertoires in COVID-19. Clones were sequenced by immunoSEQ multiplex PCR, and TCRdb holds only the in-frame ones, with some missing. Among 120,000 or so clones, approximately 81% were seen once, and the ten largest hold 35% to 40%. Sequencing input: peripheral blood. These receptors were taken from a man in his forties with active or convalescent COVID-19.

The gene calls are TRBV3-1 (or the pseudogene TRBV3-2) and TRBJ2-3; 8 bases map to TRBD2. Germline V gene sequence: CDR1 LGHDT, CDR2 YNNKEL (reference sequence). Trimming took 3 bases from V and 2 from J; bases not matched to a gene: 1. The CDR3 spans 14 residues. The DNA for the CDR3 is TGTGCCAGCAGCCAGGGACTAGTCACAGATACGCAGTATTTT. This encodes CASSQGLVTDTQYF.

The CDR3 DNA follows: TGTGCCAGCAGTTTAGGCTGGGACAGGGCCACAGATACGCAGTATTTT. This sequence encodes CASSLGWDRATDTQYF. This sequence joins TRBV27 and TRBJ2-3; 9 bases are shared with TRBD1. Germline values: CDR1 MNHEY, CDR2 SMNVEV (reference sequence). The CDR3 runs 16 residues. Germline trimming cut 2 bases from V and 2 bases from J; bases unmatched to any gene: 5.

The gene calls are TRBV3-1 (or the pseudogene TRBV3-2) and TRBJ1-5; D gene uncertain. V lost 1 base and J lost 3, with 7 bases in between. CDR3 length equals 14 residues. The V gene's germline CDR1 is LGHDT and CDR2 YNNKEL (reference sequence). DNA of the CDR3: TGTGCCAGCAGCCAAGGCACAGCCAATCAGCCCCAGCATTTT. Protein: CASSQGTANQPQHF.

The rearrangement links TRBV6-1 to TRBJ1-1; no reliable D call. The germline CDR1 and CDR2 sequences are MNHNS and SASEGT. The germline V and J ends were trimmed by 2 bases and 2 bases, with 9 bases remaining between them. The CDR3 is made up of 14 amino acids. The CDR3 sequence is CASSEIFLNTEAFF. CDR3 sequence (DNA): TGTGCCAGCAGTGAAATTTTCCTAAACACTGAAGCTTTCTTT.

The chain carries TRBV11-3 and TRBJ1-2; D gene unclear. CDR3 size: 13 residues. Looked up from germline, CDR1 is SGHNT and CDR2 is YENEEA. V was trimmed by 6 bases and J by 5 bases, leaving 13 bases between them. The CDR3 loop is CASSNSGSYGYTF. The CDR3 DNA is TGTGCCAGCAGTAACAGTGGGAGTTATGGCTACACCTTC.